This TCR beta chain was found in a study of immune evolution from preneoplasia to lung adenocarcinoma. Method: immunoSEQ multiplex PCR; TCRdb's copy keeps in-frame clones and lacks some. The data contain roughly 8,100 clones, around 81% of them seen just once; the ten biggest clones take up around 8.6%. V gave up 6 bases and J gave up 10 bases, with 10 bases separating them. The CDR3 spans 11 residues. Germline CDR1 is WSHSY and CDR2 is SAAADI. The V and J genes are TRBV10-2 and TRBJ2-4; D call uncertain. This clonotype originated in a person aged 45-60 years with lung adenocarcinoma. Sequenced input: FFPE invasive lung adenocarcinoma tissue. The CDR3 DNA is TGCGCCAGCAGCGAAGTACAAATTCAGTACTTC. Translated, it gives CASSEVQIQYF.